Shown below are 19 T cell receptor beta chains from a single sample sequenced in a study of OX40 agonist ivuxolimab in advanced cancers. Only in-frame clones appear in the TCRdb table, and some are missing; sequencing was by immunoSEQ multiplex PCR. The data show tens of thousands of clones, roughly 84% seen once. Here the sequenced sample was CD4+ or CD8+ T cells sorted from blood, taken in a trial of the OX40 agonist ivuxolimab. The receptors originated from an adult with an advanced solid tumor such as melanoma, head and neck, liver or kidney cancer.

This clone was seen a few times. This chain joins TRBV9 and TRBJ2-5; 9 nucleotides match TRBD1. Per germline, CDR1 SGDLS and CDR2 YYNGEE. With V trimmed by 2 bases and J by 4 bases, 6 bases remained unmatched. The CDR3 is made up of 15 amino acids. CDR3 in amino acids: CASSVLGQGIETQYF. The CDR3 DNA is TGTGCCAGCAGCGTCCTGGGACAGGGTATAGAGACCCAGTACTTC.

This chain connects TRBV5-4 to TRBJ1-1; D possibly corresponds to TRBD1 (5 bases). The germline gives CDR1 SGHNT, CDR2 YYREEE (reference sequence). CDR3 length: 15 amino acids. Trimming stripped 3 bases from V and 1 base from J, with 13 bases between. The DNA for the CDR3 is TGTGCCAGCAGCTCGGGACTCCCAGGGAACACTGAAGCTTTCTTT. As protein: CASSSGLPGNTEAFF. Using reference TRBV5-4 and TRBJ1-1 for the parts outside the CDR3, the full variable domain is ETGVTQSPTHLIKTRGQQVTLRCSSQSGHNTVSWYQQALGQGPQFIFQYYREEENGRGNFPPRFSGLQFPNYSSELNVNALELDDSALYLCASSSGLPGNTEAFFGQGTRLTVV.

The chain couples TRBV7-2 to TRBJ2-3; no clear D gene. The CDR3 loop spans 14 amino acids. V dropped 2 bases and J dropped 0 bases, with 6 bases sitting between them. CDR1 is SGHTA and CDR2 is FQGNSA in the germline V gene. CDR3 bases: TGTGCCAGCAGCTTATCATCTAGCACAGATACGCAGTATTTT. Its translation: CASSLSSSTDTQYF.

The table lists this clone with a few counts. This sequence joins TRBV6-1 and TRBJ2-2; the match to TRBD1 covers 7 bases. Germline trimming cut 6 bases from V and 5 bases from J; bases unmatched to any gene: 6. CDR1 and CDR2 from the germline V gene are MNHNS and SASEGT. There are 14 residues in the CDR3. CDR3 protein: CASSTHRGTGELFF. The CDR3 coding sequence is TGTGCCAGCAGCACCCACAGGGGTACCGGGGAGCTGTTTTTT.

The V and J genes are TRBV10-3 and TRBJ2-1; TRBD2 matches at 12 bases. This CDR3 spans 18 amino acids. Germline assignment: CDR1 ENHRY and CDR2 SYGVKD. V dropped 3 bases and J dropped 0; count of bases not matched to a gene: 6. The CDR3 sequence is CAISDMLAGGHSYNEQFF. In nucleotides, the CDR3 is TGTGCCATCAGTGACATGCTAGCGGGGGGGCACTCCTACAATGAGCAGTTCTTC.

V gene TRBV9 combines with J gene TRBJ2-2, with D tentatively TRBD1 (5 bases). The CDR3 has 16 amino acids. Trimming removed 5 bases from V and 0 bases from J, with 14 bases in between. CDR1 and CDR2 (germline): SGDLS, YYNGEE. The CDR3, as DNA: TGTGCCAGCAGTATAGGGGTGGCTTCGAACACCGGGGAGCTGTTTTTT. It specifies CASSIGVASNTGELFF.

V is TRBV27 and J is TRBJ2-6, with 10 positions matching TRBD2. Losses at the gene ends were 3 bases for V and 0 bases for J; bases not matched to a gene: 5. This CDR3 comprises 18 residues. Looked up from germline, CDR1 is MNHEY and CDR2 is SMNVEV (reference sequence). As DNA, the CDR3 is TGTGCCAGCAGTTTCTTTAGCGGGGGGACCTCTGGGGCCAACGTCCTGACTTTC. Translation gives CASSFFSGGTSGANVLTF.

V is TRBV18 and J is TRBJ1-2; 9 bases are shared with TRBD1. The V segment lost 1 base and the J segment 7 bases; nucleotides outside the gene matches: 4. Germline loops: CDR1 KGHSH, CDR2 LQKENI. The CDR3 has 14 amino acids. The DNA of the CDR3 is TGTGCCAGCTCACCACGGACAGGGGAAGTTGGCTACACCTTC. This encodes CASSPRTGEVGYTF.

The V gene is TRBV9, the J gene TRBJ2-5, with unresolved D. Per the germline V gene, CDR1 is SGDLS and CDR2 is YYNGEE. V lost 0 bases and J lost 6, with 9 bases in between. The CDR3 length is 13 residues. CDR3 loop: CASSVVSRQTQYF. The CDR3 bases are TGTGCCAGCAGCGTAGTTAGCCGTCAGACCCAGTACTTC.

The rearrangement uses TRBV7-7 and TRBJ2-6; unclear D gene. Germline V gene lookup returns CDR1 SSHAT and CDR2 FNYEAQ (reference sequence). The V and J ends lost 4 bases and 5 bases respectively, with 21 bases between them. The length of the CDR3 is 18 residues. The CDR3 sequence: CASSSYSVPQSRANVLTF. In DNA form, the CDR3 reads TGTGCCAGCAGCTCGTACTCAGTGCCACAAAGTCGGGCCAACGTCCTGACTTTC.

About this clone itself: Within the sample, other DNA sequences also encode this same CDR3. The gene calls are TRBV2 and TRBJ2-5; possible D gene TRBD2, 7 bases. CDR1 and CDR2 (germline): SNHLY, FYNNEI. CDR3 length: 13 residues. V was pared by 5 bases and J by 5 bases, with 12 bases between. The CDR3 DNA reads TGTGCCAGCAGTCGGGGGGCCGGGGAGACCCAGTACTTC. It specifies CASSRGAGETQYF. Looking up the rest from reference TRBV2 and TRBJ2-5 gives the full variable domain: EPEVTQTPSHQVTQMGQEVILRCVPISNHLYFYWYRQILGQKVEFLVSFYNNEISEKSEIFDDQFSVERPDGSNFTLKIRSTKLEDSAMYFCASSRGAGETQYFGPGTRLLVL.

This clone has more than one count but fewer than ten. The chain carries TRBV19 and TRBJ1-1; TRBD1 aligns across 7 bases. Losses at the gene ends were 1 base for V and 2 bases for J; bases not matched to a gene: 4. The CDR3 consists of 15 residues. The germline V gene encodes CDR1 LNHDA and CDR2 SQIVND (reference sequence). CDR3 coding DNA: TGTGCCAGTAGTATAGTTAACAGGGGCAACACTGAAGCTTTCTTT. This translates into CASSIVNRGNTEAFF.

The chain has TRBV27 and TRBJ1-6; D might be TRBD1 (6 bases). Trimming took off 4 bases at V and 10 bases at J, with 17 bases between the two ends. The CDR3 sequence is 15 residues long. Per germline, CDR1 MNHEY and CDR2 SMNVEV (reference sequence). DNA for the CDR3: TGTGCCAGCAGTTCATACGGACCCAGGGGCTCACCCCTCCACTTT. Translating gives CASSSYGPRGSPLHF.

In nucleotides, the CDR3 is TGCGCCAGCAGCCAACAGGCCTCGAACACTGAAGCTTTCTTT. Translated: CASSQQASNTEAFF. The chain combines TRBV5-1 with TRBJ1-1; D possibly corresponds to TRBD1 (5 bases). Germline assignment: CDR1 SGHRS and CDR2 YFSETQ. V dropped 4 bases and J dropped 1 base, with 11 bases sitting between them. The length of the CDR3 is 14 residues.

CDR3 amino acids: CASSGPRNQPQHF. DNA for the CDR3: TGTGCCAGCAGTGGTCCCAGAAATCAGCCCCAGCATTTT. The chain links TRBV2 to TRBJ1-5; no clear D. The V end lost 4 bases, the J end lost 4 bases, and 8 bases lay between the germline ends. Germline CDR1 reads SNHLY; CDR2 reads FYNNEI. This CDR3 contains 13 residues. The full variable domain, with the rest looked up from reference TRBV2 and TRBJ1-5, is EPEVTQTPSHQVTQMGQEVILRCVPISNHLYFYWYRQILGQKVEFLVSFYNNEISEKSEIFDDQFSVERPDGSNFTLKIRSTKLEDSAMYFCASSGPRNQPQHFGDGTRLSIL.

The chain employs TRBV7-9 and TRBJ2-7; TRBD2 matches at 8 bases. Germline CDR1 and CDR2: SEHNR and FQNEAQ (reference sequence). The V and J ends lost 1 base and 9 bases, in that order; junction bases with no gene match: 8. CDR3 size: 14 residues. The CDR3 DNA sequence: TGTGCCAGCAGCTTAGGGGGTGGACTAGCAGCGCAGTACTTC. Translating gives CASSLGGGLAAQYF.

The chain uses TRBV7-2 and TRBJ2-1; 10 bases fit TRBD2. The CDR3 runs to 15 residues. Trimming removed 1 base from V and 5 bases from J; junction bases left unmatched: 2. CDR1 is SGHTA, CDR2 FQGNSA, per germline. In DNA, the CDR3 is TGTGCCAGCAGCTTAGTAGCGGGGGGTCACAATGAGCAGTTCTTC. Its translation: CASSLVAGGHNEQFF.

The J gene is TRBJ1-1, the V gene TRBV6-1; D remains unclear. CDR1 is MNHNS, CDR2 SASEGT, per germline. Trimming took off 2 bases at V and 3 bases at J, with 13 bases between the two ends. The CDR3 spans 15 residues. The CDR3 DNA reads TGTGCCAGCAGTGAAATACCCAGGTGGGACACTGAAGCTTTCTTT. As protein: CASSEIPRWDTEAFF.

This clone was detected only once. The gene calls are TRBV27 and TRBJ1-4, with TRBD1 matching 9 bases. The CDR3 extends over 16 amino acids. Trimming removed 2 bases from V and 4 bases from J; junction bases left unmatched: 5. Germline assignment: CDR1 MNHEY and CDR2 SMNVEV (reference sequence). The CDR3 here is CASSLDRGMGNEKLFF. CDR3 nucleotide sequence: TGTGCCAGCAGTTTAGACAGGGGGATGGGTAATGAAAAACTGTTTTTT.